This T cell receptor beta chain came from a study of human T cells and chemical hapten exposure. Study-wide background: Minor pooled library volume differences mainly drove per-sample TCR yield variation.

TCRdb redid the calling of the RACE reads with MiXCR, one entry per CDR3 protein. The sample shows about 79,000 distinct CDR3 sequences, 8.6% of them seen only once. Whole-study results and caveats: No change in TCRs above 1 in 1000 frequency was produced by DPC sensitization.

CDR3 size: 15 residues. Germline V gene data show CDR1 as ENHRY and CDR2 as SYGVKD. V was shortened by 4 bases and J by 0 bases, with 10 bases between the two germline ends. Remarks on this clonotype: The antigen is not known.

Documented time point: healthy volunteer bleed at 6 weeks. Total RNA was extracted from unfractionated whole blood. The sequencing sample was made of whole blood. The clonotype was recovered from a male donor in good health. Some clones in this sample may be carry-over from other donors' samples. The J gene is TRBJ1-3, the V gene TRBV10-3, with a tentative D call TRBD1 (5 bases). CDR3 sequence: CAISGGATSGNTIYF. The CDR3 DNA reads as TGTGCCATCAGTGGTGGGGCCACCTCTGGAAACACCATATATTTT.